This T cell receptor beta chain was sequenced during a study of monozygotic twins with inflammatory bowel disease. This CDR3 spans 17 amino acids. Germline CDR1 is KGHDR and CDR2 is SFDVKD. A 6-nucleotide sample barcode was carried by the UMIs, which template switching added. From the 5' RACE reads, TCRdb lists one entry per CDR3 protein and no DNA. This sample's clone table lists 300,000 to 450,000 distinct CDR3 sequences. This TCR was sampled from a human donor with ulcerative colitis or Crohn's disease, or a healthy co-twin of an affected twin (not recorded which). Sequencing was performed on blood. The gene calls are TRBV24-1 and TRBJ2-1; lacking DNA, the TRBD2 call made by TCRdb goes unchecked. The CDR3: CATSDRLRLAGANEQFF.